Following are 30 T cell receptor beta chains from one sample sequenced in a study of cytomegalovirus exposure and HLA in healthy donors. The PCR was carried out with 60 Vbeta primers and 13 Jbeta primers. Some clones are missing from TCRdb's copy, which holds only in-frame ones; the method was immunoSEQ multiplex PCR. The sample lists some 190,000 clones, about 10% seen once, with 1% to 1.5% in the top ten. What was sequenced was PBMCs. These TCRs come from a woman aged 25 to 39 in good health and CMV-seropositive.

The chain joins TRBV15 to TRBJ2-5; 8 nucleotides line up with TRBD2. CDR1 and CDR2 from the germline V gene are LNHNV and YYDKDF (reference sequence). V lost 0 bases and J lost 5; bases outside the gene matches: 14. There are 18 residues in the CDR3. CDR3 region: CATSREPAGGGRGETQYF. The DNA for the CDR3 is TGTGCCACCAGCAGAGAACCTGCGGGAGGCGGGAGAGGCGAGACCCAGTACTTC.

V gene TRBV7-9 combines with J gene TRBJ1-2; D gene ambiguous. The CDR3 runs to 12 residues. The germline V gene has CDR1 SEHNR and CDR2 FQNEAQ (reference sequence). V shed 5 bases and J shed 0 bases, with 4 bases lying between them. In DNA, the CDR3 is TGTGCCAGCAGCACAACTAACTATGGCTACACCTTC. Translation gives CASSTTNYGYTF.

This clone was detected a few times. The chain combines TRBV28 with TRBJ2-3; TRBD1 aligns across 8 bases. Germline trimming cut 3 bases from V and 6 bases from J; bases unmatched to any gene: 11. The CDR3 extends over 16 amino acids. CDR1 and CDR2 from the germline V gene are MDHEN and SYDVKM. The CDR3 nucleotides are TGTGCCAGCAGTTTCTTCCAGGGGGCGCGAATGGATACGCAGTATTTT. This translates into CASSFFQGARMDTQYF.

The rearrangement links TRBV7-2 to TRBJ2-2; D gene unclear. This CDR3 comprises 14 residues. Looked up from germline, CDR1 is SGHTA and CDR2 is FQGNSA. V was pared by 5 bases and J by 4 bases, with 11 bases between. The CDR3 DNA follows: TGTGCCAGCAGCCCCCCTAACCCCACCGGGGAGCTGTTTTTT. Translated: CASSPPNPTGELFF.

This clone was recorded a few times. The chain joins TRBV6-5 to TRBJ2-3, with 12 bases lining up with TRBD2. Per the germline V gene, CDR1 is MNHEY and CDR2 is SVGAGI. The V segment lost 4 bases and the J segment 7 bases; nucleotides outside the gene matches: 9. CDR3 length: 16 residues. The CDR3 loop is CASSSTLTSGSNTQYF. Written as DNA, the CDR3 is TGTGCCAGCAGTTCAACTTTGACTAGCGGGAGTAATACGCAGTATTTT.

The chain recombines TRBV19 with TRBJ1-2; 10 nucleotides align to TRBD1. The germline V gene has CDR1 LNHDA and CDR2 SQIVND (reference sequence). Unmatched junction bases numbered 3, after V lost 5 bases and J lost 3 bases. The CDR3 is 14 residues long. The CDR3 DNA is TGTGCCAGTAGTTCCGGACAGGGGGACTATGGCTACACCTTC. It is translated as CASSSGQGDYGYTF.

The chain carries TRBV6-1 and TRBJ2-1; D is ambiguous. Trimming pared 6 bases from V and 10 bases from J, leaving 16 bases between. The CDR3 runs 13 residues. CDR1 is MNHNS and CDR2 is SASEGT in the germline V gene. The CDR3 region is CASRLVLAREQFF. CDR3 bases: TGTGCCAGCAGGTTAGTCTTAGCAAGGGAGCAGTTCTTC.

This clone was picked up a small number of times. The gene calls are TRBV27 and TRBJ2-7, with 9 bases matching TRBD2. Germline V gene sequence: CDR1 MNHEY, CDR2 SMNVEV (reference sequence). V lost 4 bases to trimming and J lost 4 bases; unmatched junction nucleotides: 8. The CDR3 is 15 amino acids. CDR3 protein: CASSSILAGSYEQYF. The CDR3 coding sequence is TGTGCCAGCAGTTCCATTCTAGCGGGAAGTTACGAGCAGTACTTC.

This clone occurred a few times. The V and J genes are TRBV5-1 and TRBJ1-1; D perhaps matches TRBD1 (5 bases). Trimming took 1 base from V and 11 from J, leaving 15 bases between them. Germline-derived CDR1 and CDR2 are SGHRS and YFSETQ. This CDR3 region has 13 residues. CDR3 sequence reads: CASSLRRGGKAFF. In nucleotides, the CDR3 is TGCGCCAGCAGCTTGAGGCGCGGGGGAAAGGCTTTCTTT.

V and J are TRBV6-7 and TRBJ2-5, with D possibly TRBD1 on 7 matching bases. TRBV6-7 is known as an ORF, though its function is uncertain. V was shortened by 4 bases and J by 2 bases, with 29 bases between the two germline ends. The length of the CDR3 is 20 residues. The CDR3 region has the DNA TGTGCCAGCAGTTCCAAAAGGCCGACCCCAGGGGGGCGAAGACAAGAGACCCAGTACTTC. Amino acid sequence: CASSSKRPTPGGRRQETQYF.

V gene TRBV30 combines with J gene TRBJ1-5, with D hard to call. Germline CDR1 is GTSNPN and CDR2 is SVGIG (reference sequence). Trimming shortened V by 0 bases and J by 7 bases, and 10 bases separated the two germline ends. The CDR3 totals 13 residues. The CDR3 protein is CAWSVGGRQPQHF. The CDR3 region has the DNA TGTGCCTGGAGTGTGGGAGGTAGGCAGCCCCAGCATTTT.

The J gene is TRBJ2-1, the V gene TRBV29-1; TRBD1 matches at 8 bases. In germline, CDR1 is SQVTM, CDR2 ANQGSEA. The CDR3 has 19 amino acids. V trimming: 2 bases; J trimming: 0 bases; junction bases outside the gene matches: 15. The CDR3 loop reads CSVEKSGGASKRSYNEQFF. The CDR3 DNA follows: TGCAGCGTTGAAAAATCAGGGGGCGCGTCGAAACGCTCCTACAATGAGCAGTTCTTC.

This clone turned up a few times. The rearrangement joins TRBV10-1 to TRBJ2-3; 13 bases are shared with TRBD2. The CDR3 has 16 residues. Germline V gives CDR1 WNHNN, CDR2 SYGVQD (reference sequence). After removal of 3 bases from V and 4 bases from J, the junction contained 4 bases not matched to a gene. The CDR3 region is CASSDEGLAGPDTQYF. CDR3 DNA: TGCGCCAGCAGTGACGAGGGACTAGCGGGACCAGATACGCAGTATTTT.

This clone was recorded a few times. In DNA, the CDR3 is TGTGCCAGCAGCTTAACCTCTGGTTCGGGGAACTACTATGGCTACACCTTC. It yields the protein CASSLTSGSGNYYGYTF. The chain links TRBV11-2 to TRBJ1-2; no clear D gene. The germline CDR1 and CDR2 sequences are SGHAT and FQNNGV. The CDR3 has 17 residues. Trimming removed 2 bases from V and 3 bases from J, with 19 bases in between.

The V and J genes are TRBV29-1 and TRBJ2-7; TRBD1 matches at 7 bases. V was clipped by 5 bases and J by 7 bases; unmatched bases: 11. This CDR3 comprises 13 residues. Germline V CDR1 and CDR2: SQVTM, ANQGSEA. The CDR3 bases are TGCAGCGTTCGATATCCGGGACAGACAGAGCAGTACTTC. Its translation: CSVRYPGQTEQYF.

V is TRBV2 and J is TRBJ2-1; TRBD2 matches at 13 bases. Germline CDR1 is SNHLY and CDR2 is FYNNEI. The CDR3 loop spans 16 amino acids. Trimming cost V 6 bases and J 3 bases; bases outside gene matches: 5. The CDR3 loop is CASSRLAGGIYNEQFF. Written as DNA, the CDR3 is TGTGCCAGCAGCCGACTAGCGGGAGGAATCTACAATGAGCAGTTCTTC.

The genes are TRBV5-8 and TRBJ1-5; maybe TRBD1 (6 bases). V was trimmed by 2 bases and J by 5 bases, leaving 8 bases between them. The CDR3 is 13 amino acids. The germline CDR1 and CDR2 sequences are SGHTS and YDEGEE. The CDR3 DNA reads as TGTGCCAGCAGCTTCACAGGGTATCAGCCCCAGCATTTT. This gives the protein CASSFTGYQPQHF.

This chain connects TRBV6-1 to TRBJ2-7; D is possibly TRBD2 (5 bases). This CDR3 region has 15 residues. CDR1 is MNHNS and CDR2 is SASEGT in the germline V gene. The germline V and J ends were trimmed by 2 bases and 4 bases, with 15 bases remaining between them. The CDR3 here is CASSEWRGYMYEQYF. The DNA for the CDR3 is TGTGCCAGCAGTGAATGGAGAGGGTACATGTACGAGCAGTACTTC.

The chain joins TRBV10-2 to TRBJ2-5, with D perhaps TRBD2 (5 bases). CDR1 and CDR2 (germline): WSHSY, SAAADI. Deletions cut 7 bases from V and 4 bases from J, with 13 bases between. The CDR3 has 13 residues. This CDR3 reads CASTWTFRETQYF. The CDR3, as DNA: TGCGCCAGCACTTGGACTTTCCGAGAGACCCAGTACTTC.

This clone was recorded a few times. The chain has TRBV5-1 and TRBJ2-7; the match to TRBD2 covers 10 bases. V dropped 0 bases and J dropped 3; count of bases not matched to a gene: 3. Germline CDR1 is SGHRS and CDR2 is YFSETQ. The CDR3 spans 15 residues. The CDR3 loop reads CASSLAASGSYEQYF. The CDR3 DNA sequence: TGCGCCAGCAGCTTGGCCGCTAGCGGGAGCTACGAGCAGTACTTC.

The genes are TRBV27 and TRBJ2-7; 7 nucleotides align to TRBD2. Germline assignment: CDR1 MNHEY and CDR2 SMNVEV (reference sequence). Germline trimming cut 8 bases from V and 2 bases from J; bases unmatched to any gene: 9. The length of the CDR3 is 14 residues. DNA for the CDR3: TGTGCCAGCGGGGAGGGTACCTCTACCTACGAGCAGTACTTC. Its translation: CASGEGTSTYEQYF.

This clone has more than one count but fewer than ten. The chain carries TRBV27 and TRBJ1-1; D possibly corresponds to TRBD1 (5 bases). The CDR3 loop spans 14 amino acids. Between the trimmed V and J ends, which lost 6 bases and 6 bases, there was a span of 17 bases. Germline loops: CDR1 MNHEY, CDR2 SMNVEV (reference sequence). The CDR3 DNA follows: TGTGCCAGCAGAGCCCATAGGGGAATCGCTGAAGCTTTCTTT. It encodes CASRAHRGIAEAFF.

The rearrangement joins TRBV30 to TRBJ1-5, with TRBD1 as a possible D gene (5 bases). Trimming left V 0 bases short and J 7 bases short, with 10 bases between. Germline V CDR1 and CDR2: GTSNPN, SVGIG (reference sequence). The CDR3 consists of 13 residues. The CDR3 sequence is CAWSVRGAQPQHF. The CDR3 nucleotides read TGTGCCTGGAGTGTAAGGGGCGCGCAGCCCCAGCATTTT.

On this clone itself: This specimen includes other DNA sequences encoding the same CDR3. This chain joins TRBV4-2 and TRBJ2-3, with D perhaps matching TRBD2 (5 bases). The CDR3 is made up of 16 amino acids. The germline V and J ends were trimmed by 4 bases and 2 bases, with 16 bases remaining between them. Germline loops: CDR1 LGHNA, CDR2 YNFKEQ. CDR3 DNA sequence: TGTGCCAGCAGCCCTAGAGAGGCTAGCATCACAGATACGCAGTATTTT. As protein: CASSPREASITDTQYF.

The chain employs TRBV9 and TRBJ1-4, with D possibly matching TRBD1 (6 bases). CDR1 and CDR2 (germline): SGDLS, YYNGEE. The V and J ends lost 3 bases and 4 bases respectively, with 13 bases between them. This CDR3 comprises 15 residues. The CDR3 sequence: CASSALGHLNEKLFF. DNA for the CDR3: TGTGCCAGCAGCGCCCTGGGACACCTTAATGAAAAACTGTTTTTT.

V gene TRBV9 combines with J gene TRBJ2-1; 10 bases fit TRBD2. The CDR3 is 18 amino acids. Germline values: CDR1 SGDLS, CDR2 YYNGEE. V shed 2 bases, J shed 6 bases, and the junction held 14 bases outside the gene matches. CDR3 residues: CASSVTTYASGSGNEQFF. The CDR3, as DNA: TGTGCCAGCAGCGTTACCACCTACGCTAGCGGGAGCGGCAATGAGCAGTTCTTC.

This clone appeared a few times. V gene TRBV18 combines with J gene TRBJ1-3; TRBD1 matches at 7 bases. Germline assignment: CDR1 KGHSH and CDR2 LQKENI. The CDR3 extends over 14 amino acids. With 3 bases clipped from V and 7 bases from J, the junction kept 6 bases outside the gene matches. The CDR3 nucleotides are TGTGCCAGCTCACCTACACAGGGGTCGAACACCATATATTTT. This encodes CASSPTQGSNTIYF.

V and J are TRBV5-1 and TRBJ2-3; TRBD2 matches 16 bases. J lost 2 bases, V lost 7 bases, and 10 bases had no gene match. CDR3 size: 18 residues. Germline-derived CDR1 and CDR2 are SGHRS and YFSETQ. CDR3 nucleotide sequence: TGCGCCAGCTACCCAGGGGGACTAGCGGGAGGGGTCACAGATACGCAGTATTTT. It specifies CASYPGGLAGGVTDTQYF.

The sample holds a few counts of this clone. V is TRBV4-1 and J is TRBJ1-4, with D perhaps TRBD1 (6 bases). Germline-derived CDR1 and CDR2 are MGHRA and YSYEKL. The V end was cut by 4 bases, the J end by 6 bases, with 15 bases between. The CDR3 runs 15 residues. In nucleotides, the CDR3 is TGCGCCAGCAGCCTAAGACTCGCAGGGGATGAAAAACTGTTTTTT. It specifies CASSLRLAGDEKLFF.

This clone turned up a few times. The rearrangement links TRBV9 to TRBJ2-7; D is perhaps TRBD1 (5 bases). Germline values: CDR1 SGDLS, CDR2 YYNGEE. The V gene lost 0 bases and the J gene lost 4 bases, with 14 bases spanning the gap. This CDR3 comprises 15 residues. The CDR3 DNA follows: TGTGCCAGCAGCGTAGGGGCAGGGCCTCGGTACGAGCAGTACTTC. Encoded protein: CASSVGAGPRYEQYF.